This T cell receptor (beta chain) is from a study of graft-versus-host responses after intestinal transplantation. Study-wide background: Tacrolimus plus steroids were given to all recipients for about 3 years, preceded by anti-thymocyte globulin induction. Study-wide points: Some GvH clones were seen earlier in gut or blood, suggesting intestinal origin. Individuals who had graft-donor T cell macrochimerism had allografts that showed high graft-versus-host to host-versus-graft clonal ratios.

The repertoire was sequenced with immunoSEQ multiplex PCR; TCRdb's copy has only in-frame clones and lacks some. This table has about 80,000 clones, about 89% appearing once. CDR3 length: 12 amino acids. CDR1 and CDR2 from the germline V gene are SQVTM and ANQGSEA. V lost 5 bases to trimming and J lost 4 bases; unmatched junction nucleotides: 1. About this clone: Its target is not known.

The chain carries TRBV29-1 and TRBJ2-3, with 9 bases identical to TRBD1. The source material was unstimulated CD4+ T cells sorted from spleen or lymph node cells, sampled before intestinal transplant. The source is a human donor who received an intestinal transplant. Written as DNA, the CDR3 is TGCAGCGTTTGGACAGGGGCAGATACGCAGTATTTT. Amino acids: CSVWTGADTQYF.